This TCR beta chain was identified in a study of cytomegalovirus exposure and HLA in healthy donors. Study context: Of some 400 genotyped donors, 81% grouped in the Caucasian-associated ancestry cluster.

The CDR3 is 13 amino acids. V was clipped by 4 bases and J by 4 bases, with 11 bases between them. Germline V gene sequence: CDR1 SEHNR, CDR2 FQNEAQ (reference sequence). As for this clone: Its antigen is still unknown.

Findings of the study overall: According to an earlier analysis, most TCR beta V segments yielded productive rearrangements about 87% or about 30% of the time.

Primers included in the PCR were 60 Vbeta and 13 Jbeta primers. Generated by immunoSEQ multiplex PCR, the TCRdb table keeps only in-frame clones and is missing some. The data contain over 50,000 clones, about 69% of them seen just once; the ten biggest clones take up around a third. This TCR derives from a man in his forties in good health and CMV-seropositive. Sequenced material: PBMCs. The chain has TRBV7-9 and TRBJ2-7; D is undetermined. The chain's CDR3 is CASSSPLTYEQYF. The CDR3 DNA reads TGTGCCAGCAGCTCCCCGTTAACATACGAGCAGTACTTC.